Listed below are T cell receptor beta chains from one sample, sequenced in a study of T cell repertoires in cytomegalovirus infection. TCRdb redid the calling of the reads with MiXCR, one entry per CDR3 protein. The sample holds approximately 400,000 distinct CDR3 sequences, about 33% seen once. Sequenced sample: PBMCs. These receptors were obtained from a human donor in good health (CMV status not recorded). Some clones in this sample may be carry-over from other donors' samples. The CDR3 runs from the conserved cysteine through the conserved F or W. The D gene is left open where the match is weak. Clone sizes are given selectively: once, few, many, or a class where the clone is expanded.

TRBV7-6	TRBJ1-1	.	many	TGTGCCAGCAGCCCCCCGAGCAGGGAGGGTCGCACTGAAGCTTTCTTT	CASSPPSREGRTEAFF
TRBV4-1	TRBJ2-7	TRBD2	few	TGCGCCAGCAGCCAAGATCCCCTCCTAGCGGGCAACTCCTACGAGCAGTACTTC	CASSQDPLLAGNSYEQYF
TRBV20-1	TRBJ2-1	TRBD2	.	TGCAGTGCTAGCGGTGGACTAGCGGGGTACAATGAGCAGTTCTTC	CSASGGLAGYNEQFF
TRBV11-3	TRBJ2-1	.	.	TGTGCCAGCAGCTTGAGGCGGGGAGACAATGAGCCGTTCTTC	CASSLRRGDNEPFF
TRBV2	TRBJ1-4	TRBD1	few	TGTGCCAGCAGTGTTGGCAGGGGGGAAAAACTGTTTTTT	CASSVGRGEKLFF
TRBV7-2	TRBJ2-3	TRBD2	many	TGTGCCAGCAGCTTAGCGCTACTAGCGGGGGGGCGGACAGATACGCAGTATTTT	CASSLALLAGGRTDTQYF
TRBV7-9	TRBJ1-5	TRBD1	many	TGTGCCAGCAGCCTTTACAGGGGGCACGATCAGCCCCAGCATTTT	CASSLYRGHDQPQHF
TRBV24-1	TRBJ2-7	TRBD1	few	TGTGCCACCAGTGATCCCGAGACAGGGATGGAGCAGTACTTC	CATSDPETGMEQYF
TRBV29-1	TRBJ2-5	TRBD2	many	TGCAGCGTAAGACTGGGCGGGGGACCTCAAGAGACCCAGTACTTC	CSVRLGGGPQETQYF
TRBV5-1	TRBJ1-1	.	many	TGCGCCAGCAGCTCAGCGGGGGGCATGAACACTGAAGCTTTCTTT	CASSSAGGMNTEAFF